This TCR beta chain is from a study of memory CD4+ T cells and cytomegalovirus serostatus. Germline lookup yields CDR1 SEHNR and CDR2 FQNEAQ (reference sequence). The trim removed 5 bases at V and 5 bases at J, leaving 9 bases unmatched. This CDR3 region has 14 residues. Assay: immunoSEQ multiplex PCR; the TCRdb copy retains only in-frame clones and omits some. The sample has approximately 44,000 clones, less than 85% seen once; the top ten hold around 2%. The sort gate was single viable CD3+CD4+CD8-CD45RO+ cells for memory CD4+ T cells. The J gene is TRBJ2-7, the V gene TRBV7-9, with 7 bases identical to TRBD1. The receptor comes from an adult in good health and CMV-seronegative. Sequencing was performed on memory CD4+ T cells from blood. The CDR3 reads CASSPDTGVHEQYF. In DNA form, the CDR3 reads TGTGCCAGCAGCCCAGACACAGGGGTCCACGAGCAGTACTTC.